The clone carrying this T cell receptor beta chain was counted only a few times. Clones were sequenced by immunoSEQ multiplex PCR, and TCRdb holds only the in-frame ones, with some missing. The data hold under 300,000 clones, with approximately 87% observed a single time. This CDR3 has 15 residues. Trimming removed 0 bases from V and 6 bases from J, with 12 bases in between. Germline lookup yields CDR1 SGHTA and CDR2 FQGNSA. The source of the sample is a study of blood T cell repertoires in COVID-19. Overall study context: PBMCs, B-cell-depleted T cells, or T cells were the source of the cDNA or gDNA that made up the material.

This chain uses TRBV7-2 with TRBJ1-5; no clear D. The TCR sequence derives from a man between 60 and 75 years old who had recovered from COVID-19. The specimen was peripheral blood. The CDR3 DNA reads TGTGCCAGCAGCTTAGCGGCTGCGGCTGCTCAGCCCCAGCATTTT. Its translation is CASSLAAAAAQPQHF.